This T cell receptor (beta chain) was observed in a study of Ad26.COV2.S vaccination and SARS-CoV-2 variants. Repertoires were generated with immunoSEQ multiplex PCR, while TCRdb's copy carries only in-frame clones and drops some. The sample shows 300,000 to 500,000 clones, 75% to 90% of them seen only once. Treatment given: 19 received Ad26.COV2.S at low or high dose, single or two shots; 5 received placebo; per-sample allocation not given. Samples came from day 63 after the first vaccine or placebo injection. This clone showed up just a few times. The antigen is unknown. Trimming cost V 4 bases and J 2 bases; bases outside gene matches: 16. CDR1 and CDR2 (germline): MNHEY, SMNVEV (reference sequence). The CDR3 runs to 19 residues. General study points: Spike-specific responses of CD8+ and CD4+ T cells were reported to display substantial breadth after vaccination.

The chain is built from TRBV27 and TRBJ2-4, with 8 positions matching TRBD2. This sequence was found in a person aged 18 to 65 who received the Ad26.COV2.S COVID-19 vaccine or a placebo. This specimen consisted of peripheral blood, obtained in a trial of Ad26.COV2.S vaccine versus placebo. DNA for the CDR3: TGTGCCAGCAGTTCGAGGGTTGGGCGGGGGGATTCACCCAAAAACATTCAGTACTTC. Residues: CASSSRVGRGDSPKNIQYF.